The 4 T cell receptor beta chains presented below share a single source sample, sequenced in a study of blood T cell repertoires in COVID-19. Sequencing was performed with immunoSEQ multiplex PCR; in TCRdb, only in-frame clones are kept and a portion is missing. The sample carries more than 200,000 clones, 75% to 90% recorded once. Sequencing input: PBMCs or T cells enriched from blood (not recorded which). All receptors come from a woman younger than 45 who had been exposed to COVID-19.

V gene TRBV9 combines with J gene TRBJ2-7; D not resolved. The length of the CDR3 is 14 residues. Germline values: CDR1 SGDLS, CDR2 YYNGEE. V was cut by 0 bases and J by 2 bases, with 9 bases left in between. CDR3 sequence (DNA): TGTGCCAGCAGCGTAGACCCAGGAACCTACGAGCAGTACTTC. Its protein is CASSVDPGTYEQYF.

This sequence joins TRBV2 and TRBJ2-3, with 10 bases that match TRBD2. J gave up 2 bases and V 4 bases, and 24 bases lay outside the gene matches. Germline values: CDR1 SNHLY, CDR2 FYNNEI. The length of the CDR3 is 22 residues. The CDR3 coding sequence is TGTGCCAGCAGTGTCCCACAACCTACCCTAGCGGGAGTAAGGGCTCACACAGATACGCAGTATTTT. Amino acid sequence: CASSVPQPTLAGVRAHTDTQYF.

The chain joins TRBV20-1 to TRBJ1-1; D not certain. The CDR3 sequence is 11 residues long. V was shortened by 4 bases and J by 4 bases, with 7 bases between the two germline ends. Germline V gene lookup returns CDR1 DFQATT and CDR2 SNEGSKA (reference sequence). The CDR3 nucleotides read TGCAGTGCTAAATCCCTCACTGAAGCTTTCTTT. Its translation: CSAKSLTEAFF.

The chain combines TRBV27 with TRBJ2-1, with TRBD2 identical over 7 bases. Germline trimming cut 2 bases from V and 2 bases from J; bases unmatched to any gene: 3. Germline-derived CDR1 and CDR2 are MNHEY and SMNVEV (reference sequence). The CDR3 totals 15 residues. The CDR3 bases are TGTGCCAGCAGTTTAGTGGCGGGAGCCTACAATGAGCAGTTCTTC. Protein: CASSLVAGAYNEQFF.